The 17 T cell receptor beta chains below come from one sample, sequenced in a study of cytomegalovirus exposure and HLA in healthy donors (dated by TCRdb to 2016 to 2017). To prepare the library, the immunoSEQ multiplex PCR assay was applied. For the multiplex PCR, a mixture combining 60 forward primers for TCR Vbeta segments and 13 reverse primers for TCR Jbeta segments was used. TCRdb's version of the immuneACCESS table is confined to in-frame rearrangements and falls short of the full clone set. An unresolved V gene accounts for under half of the shortfall where checked; the remainder is of unknown origin. This sample gives 130,000 or so clones in total; approximately 8% of them show up just once. The top ten constitute around 6% of the sample. Sequenced input: PBMCs. These receptors all come from a woman aged 40 to 50 in good health and CMV-seropositive.

The chain recombines TRBV18 with TRBJ2-5; 10 bases are a match to TRBD2. The CDR3 runs 14 residues. CDR1 and CDR2 from the germline V gene are KGHSH and LQKENI. Trimming at V came to 8 bases and at J to 6 bases, leaving 9 bases not matched to a gene. In DNA, the CDR3 is TGTGCCAGCATGCTAGCGGGGGTCCCCAAGACCCAGTACTTC. Amino acid sequence: CASMLAGVPKTQYF.

This sequence joins TRBV5-6 and TRBJ2-7; 9 positions agree with TRBD1. The CDR3 is made up of 16 amino acids. Germline V gene sequence: CDR1 SGHDT, CDR2 YYEEEE. V was pared by 5 bases and J by 0 bases, with 9 bases of the junction left unmatched. CDR3 protein: CASSPRGTGSSYEQYF. In nucleotides, the CDR3 is TGTGCCAGCAGTCCGAGGGGGACAGGGAGCTCCTACGAGCAGTACTTC.

The chain carries TRBV5-1 and TRBJ2-3; D unclear. The germline V and J ends were trimmed by 4 bases and 0 bases, with 15 bases remaining between them. Per germline, CDR1 SGHRS and CDR2 YFSETQ. The CDR3 extends over 16 amino acids. The CDR3: CASSVPYRSSTDTQYF. The CDR3 DNA is TGCGCCAGCAGCGTGCCCTACAGATCCAGCACAGATACGCAGTATTTT.

This clone was observed a handful of times. The chain has TRBV5-6 and TRBJ1-4; D unresolved. CDR1 is SGHDT, CDR2 YYEEEE, per germline. V was trimmed by 0 bases and J by 4 bases, leaving 10 bases between them. There are 15 residues in the CDR3. Written as DNA, the CDR3 is TGTGCCAGCAGCTTGGTTGTGGCCTTTAATGAAAAACTGTTTTTT. Protein sequence: CASSLVVAFNEKLFF.

This clone was observed a few times. This sample includes further DNA sequences coding for the same CDR3. V gene TRBV7-2 combines with J gene TRBJ1-2; D call uncertain. Germline V gene sequence: CDR1 SGHTA, CDR2 FQGNSA. This CDR3 has 14 residues. The V end lost 1 base, the J end lost 7 bases, and 13 bases lay between the germline ends. The CDR3 sequence: CASSLVPAASGYTF. The CDR3 nucleotides read TGTGCCAGCAGCTTAGTCCCCGCGGCGAGTGGCTACACCTTC.

This clone showed up just a few times. The chain joins TRBV9 to TRBJ2-7; 8 bases line up with TRBD2. Trimming took 5 bases from V and 2 from J; bases not matched to a gene: 12. There are 16 residues in the CDR3. CDR1 is SGDLS and CDR2 is YYNGEE in the germline V gene. The CDR3 loop reads CASSESRTSYPYEQYF. CDR3 in DNA: TGTGCCAGCAGTGAAAGCAGGACTAGCTACCCCTACGAGCAGTACTTC.

There are a few counts of this clone. V usage is TRBV20-1 and J usage is TRBJ1-4; D gene ambiguous. The V end lost 6 bases, the J end lost 11 bases, and 13 bases lay between the germline ends. This CDR3 spans 11 amino acids. The V gene's germline CDR1 is DFQATT and CDR2 SNEGSKA (reference sequence). CDR3 residues: CSARAREKLFF. Written as DNA, the CDR3 is TGCAGTGCGCGGGCCCGGGAGAAACTGTTTTTT.

The chain couples TRBV19 to TRBJ2-7; 9 nucleotides agree with TRBD1. The germline V gene has CDR1 LNHDA and CDR2 SQIVND (reference sequence). The V and J ends lost 4 bases and 4 bases, in that order; junction bases with no gene match: 5. CDR3 length equals 14 residues. The chain's CDR3 is CASSKGTGRYEQYF. CDR3 DNA: TGTGCCAGTAGTAAGGGGACAGGGCGTTACGAGCAGTACTTC.

This chain connects TRBV6-5 to TRBJ2-1; 9 bases fit TRBD1. Trimming removed 5 bases from V and 6 bases from J; junction bases left unmatched: 2. This CDR3 spans 13 amino acids. Germline V gene data show CDR1 as MNHEY and CDR2 as SVGAGI. CDR3 in DNA: TGTGCCAGCAGTCCACAGGGGGCCAATGAGCAGTTCTTC. Protein sequence: CASSPQGANEQFF.

The chain couples TRBV7-6 to TRBJ2-7; D is perhaps TRBD1 (5 bases). Per germline, CDR1 SGHVS and CDR2 FNYEAQ. V lost 5 bases and J lost 3, with 8 bases in between. The CDR3 runs 12 residues. This CDR3 reads CASSPQVYEQYF. DNA for the CDR3: TGTGCCAGCAGCCCACAGGTCTACGAGCAGTACTTC.

The chain recombines TRBV5-1 with TRBJ2-1; no clear D. Trimming took 0 bases from V and 1 from J, leaving 2 bases between them. The length of the CDR3 is 13 residues. Germline assignment: CDR1 SGHRS and CDR2 YFSETQ. CDR3 sequence reads: CASSLASYNEQFF. The CDR3 DNA reads TGCGCCAGCAGCTTGGCGTCCTACAATGAGCAGTTCTTC.

This clone was counted a few times. The rearrangement links TRBV27 to TRBJ1-1; D might be TRBD1 (6 bases). Trimming cost V 5 bases and J 10 bases, with 14 bases left between them. The CDR3 runs 12 residues. CDR1 is MNHEY, CDR2 SMNVEV, per germline (reference sequence). In DNA form, the CDR3 reads TGTGCCAGCAGTACAAACAGGGAAGGAGCTTTCTTT. This sequence encodes CASSTNREGAFF.

There are a few counts of this clone. The chain recombines TRBV27 with TRBJ2-7; 8 nucleotides align to TRBD2. Losses at the gene ends were 5 bases for V and 5 bases for J; bases not matched to a gene: 5. The CDR3 consists of 13 residues. Germline lookup yields CDR1 MNHEY and CDR2 SMNVEV (reference sequence). This CDR3 reads CASSREGLHEQYF. Here the CDR3 DNA reads TGTGCCAGCAGTCGGGAGGGCCTACACGAGCAGTACTTC.

This clone came up a few times. The V call is TRBV5-6, the J call TRBJ2-3, with D hard to call. This CDR3 comprises 14 residues. V was shortened by 0 bases and J by 6 bases, with 11 bases between the two germline ends. CDR1 and CDR2 (germline): SGHDT, YYEEEE. In DNA, the CDR3 is TGTGCCAGCAGCTTGGGAGGTGGGTGGGATACGCAGTATTTT. Residues: CASSLGGGWDTQYF.

This sequence joins TRBV14 and TRBJ2-2, with 10 bases identical to TRBD2. Germline V CDR1 and CDR2: SGHDN, FVKESK. The CDR3 consists of 19 residues. The junction had 8 bases not matched to a gene; V was cut back by 0 bases and J by 1 base. The CDR3 DNA reads TGTGCCAGCAGCCAAGATCTCGGTAGCGGGGGGTGGAACACCGGGGAGCTGTTTTTT. It codes for CASSQDLGSGGWNTGELFF.

V gene TRBV7-8 combines with J gene TRBJ2-2, with 15 bases fitting TRBD2. The V gene's germline CDR1 is SGHVS and CDR2 FQNEAQ. Trimming removed 5 bases from V and 0 bases from J; junction bases left unmatched: 4. CDR3 length equals 18 residues. The CDR3 bases are TGTGCCAGCAGCCGCGGACTAGCGGGGGGGACGAACACCGGGGAGCTGTTTTTT. Encoded protein: CASSRGLAGGTNTGELFF.

Points on this clone: This sample includes further DNA sequences coding for the same CDR3. This chain links TRBV5-4 with TRBJ1-2, with 8 bases identical to TRBD1. The CDR3 is 13 residues long. V was pared by 4 bases and J by 5 bases, with 4 bases of the junction left unmatched. The germline gives CDR1 SGHNT, CDR2 YYREEE (reference sequence). CDR3 sequence: CASSHDRGYGYTF. The CDR3 bases are TGTGCCAGCAGCCACGACAGGGGTTATGGCTACACCTTC. The full variable domain, with the rest looked up from reference TRBV5-4 and TRBJ1-2, is ETGVTQSPTHLIKTRGQQVTLRCSSQSGHNTVSWYQQALGQGPQFIFQYYREEENGRGNFPPRFSGLQFPNYSSELNVNALELDDSALYLCASSHDRGYGYTFGSGTRLTVV.